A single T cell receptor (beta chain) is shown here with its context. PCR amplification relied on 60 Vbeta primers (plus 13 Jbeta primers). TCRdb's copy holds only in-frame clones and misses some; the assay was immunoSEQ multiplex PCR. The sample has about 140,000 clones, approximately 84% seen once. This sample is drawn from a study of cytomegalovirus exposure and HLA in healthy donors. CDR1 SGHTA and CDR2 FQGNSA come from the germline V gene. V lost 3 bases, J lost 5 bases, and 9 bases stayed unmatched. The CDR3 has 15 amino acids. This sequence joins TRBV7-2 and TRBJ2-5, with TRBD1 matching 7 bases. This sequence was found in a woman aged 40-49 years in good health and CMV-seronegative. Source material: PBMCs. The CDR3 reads CASSFNPTGSETQYF. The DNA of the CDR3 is TGTGCCAGCAGCTTCAACCCGACAGGGAGTGAGACCCAGTACTTC.